The rows below give T cell receptor beta chains drawn from one sample of a study of cytomegalovirus exposure and HLA in healthy donors. Sequencing was performed with immunoSEQ multiplex PCR; in TCRdb, only in-frame clones are kept and a portion is missing. The table lists about 94,000 clones, around 66% of them singletons. The sequencing input was PBMCs. The receptors here all came from a man younger than 40 in good health and CMV-seronegative. Both conserved end residues are trimmed from each CDR3. Where a row states a size, it is once, few, many or the class of an expanded clone; other rows omit it.

size: -
V: TRBV19
CDR3: ASSPRDREGHT

size: -
V: TRBV27
CDR3: ASSIRGNTEAF

size: few
V: TRBV7-8
CDR3: ASSLGVAGIYNEQF

size: few
V: TRBV25-1
CDR3: ASSELGDSYNEQF

size: -
V: TRBV7-3
CDR3: ASSLIPGRPGLAGYNEQF

size: -
V: TRBV29-1
CDR3: SVGGVMNTEAF

size: -
V: TRBV6-1
CDR3: ASSENPGLGLTNEKLF

size: -
V: TRBV7-9
CDR3: ASRRDSPRSTGEKLF

size: -
V: TRBV10-3
CDR3: AISESGVRGTNNSPLH

size: -
V: TRBV10-3
CDR3: AITPGQGGMDTQY

size: -
V: TRBV6-1
CDR3: ASSEAQPGGQPQH

size: -
V: TRBV11-3
CDR3: ASSLGGTSYNEQF

size: -
V: TRBV7-9
CDR3: ASSQLRTGRNSPLH

size: -
V: TRBV19
CDR3: ASRESGARGSYEQY

size: -
V: TRBV6-5
CDR3: ASSYSGSRETQY

size: -
V: TRBV15
CDR3: ATSREWTGPPYSNQPQH

size: -
V: TRBV27
CDR3: ASSPPGSNQPQH

size: -
V: TRBV30
CDR3: ARTSGRYNEQF

size: -
V: TRBV5-4
CDR3: ASSPPNGGETQY

size: few
V: TRBV21-1
CDR3: ASSKTDRGPLCYNSPLH

size: few
V: TRBV20-1
CDR3: SVRSGNTIY

size: -
V: TRBV6-1
CDR3: ASSESVGERGNTEAF

size: -
V: TRBV19
CDR3: ASSIDRTRATNEKLF

size: -
V: TRBV4-2
CDR3: ASSTDRGLYNEQF

size: -
V: TRBV18
CDR3: ASSPLSSGLVEQY

size: -
V: TRBV18
CDR3: ASSQPDFAELF

size: -
V: TRBV7-9
CDR3: ASSQAMGATEAF

size: few
V: TRBV28
CDR3: ASSRTGAPTNEKLF

size: -
V: TRBV18
CDR3: ASSPPSGVPGELF

size: -
V: TRBV5-1
CDR3: ASSRTGGFGTQY

size: -
V: TRBV19
CDR3: ASSIWDRNTEAF

size: -
V: TRBV4-1
CDR3: ASSQEEGAHVYGYT

size: few
V: TRBV19
CDR3: ASTGLETGGFADTQY

size: -
V: TRBV7-9
CDR3: SSSIKLYEQY

size: -
V: TRBV7-8
CDR3: ASSLPGLGISYEQY

size: -
V: TRBV19
CDR3: ASSGQVTGAYEQY

size: -
V: TRBV2
CDR3: ASREDRLNYGYT

size: medium-sized
V: TRBV16
CDR3: ASSQSGRSYEQY

size: -
V: TRBV7-3
CDR3: ASSLLGDTAEQY